Listed below are T cell receptor beta chains from one sample, sequenced in a study of T cell changes during pregnancy in multiple sclerosis. TCRdb keeps only in-frame clones here, not all; method: immunoSEQ multiplex PCR. Here the sample spans about 18,000 clones, almost 85% being singletons. Source: CD8+ T cells from peripheral blood mononuclear cells, taken in the third trimester of pregnancy. The receptors here all came from a female donor in good health, enrolled as a control in a pregnancy study. The CDR3 runs from the conserved cysteine through the conserved F or W. A D gene is named only where the DNA matches it firmly. Expanded clones get a size class; other rows say once, few or many, or leave the size out.

d_gene: TRBD2
j_gene: TRBJ2-7
v_gene: TRBV5-4
len: 16
abundance: NA
CDR3aa: CASSTYSGRRSYEQYF
CDR3nt: TGTGCCAGCAGCACCTATAGCGGGAGGCGTTCCTACGAGCAGTACTTC

d_gene: TRBD2
j_gene: TRBJ2-3
v_gene: TRBV4-1
len: 18
abundance: NA
CDR3aa: CASSQAPLLAGVTDTQYF
CDR3nt: TGCGCCAGCAGCCAAGCCCCCCTACTAGCGGGAGTCACAGATACGCAGTATTTT

d_gene: TRBD1
j_gene: TRBJ1-1
v_gene: TRBV15
len: 15
abundance: NA
CDR3aa: CATSREVDRETEAFF
CDR3nt: TGTGCCACCAGCAGAGAGGTGGACAGGGAAACTGAAGCTTTCTTT

d_gene: TRBD2
j_gene: TRBJ2-1
v_gene: TRBV19
len: 16
abundance: NA
CDR3aa: CASSIESGRAPNEQFF
CDR3nt: TGTGCCAGTAGTATAGAGAGCGGGAGGGCGCCCAATGAGCAGTTCTTC

d_gene: TRBD1
j_gene: TRBJ1-2
v_gene: TRBV25-1
len: 16
abundance: NA
CDR3aa: CASRSFTGTGNYGYTF
CDR3nt: TGTGCCAGCAGGTCTTTTACCGGGACAGGGAACTATGGCTACACCTTC

d_gene: NA
j_gene: TRBJ1-2
v_gene: TRBV11-2
len: 14
abundance: NA
CDR3aa: CASSSGVLRYGYTF
CDR3nt: TGTGCCAGCAGCTCAGGGGTTTTGCGCTATGGCTACACCTTC

d_gene: TRBD2
j_gene: TRBJ2-7
v_gene: TRBV7-9
len: 15
abundance: NA
CDR3aa: CASRSSGSPLYEQYF
CDR3nt: TGTGCCAGCAGAAGTAGCGGGAGCCCCCTCTACGAGCAGTACTTC

d_gene: NA
j_gene: TRBJ2-3
v_gene: TRBV6-4
len: 15
abundance: NA
CDR3aa: CASSGAGGTPGTQYF
CDR3nt: TGTGCCAGCAGTGGGGCGGGCGGGACCCCCGGTACGCAGTATTTT

d_gene: NA
j_gene: TRBJ2-1
v_gene: TRBV4-2
len: 16
abundance: few
CDR3aa: CASSQDLGGSDNEQFF
CDR3nt: TGTGCCAGCAGCCAAGATCTCGGCGGGTCTGACAATGAGCAGTTCTTC

d_gene: NA
j_gene: TRBJ2-5
v_gene: TRBV6-5
len: 11
abundance: few
CDR3aa: CASSYRETQYF
CDR3nt: TGTGCCAGCAGTTATCGGGAGACCCAGTACTTC

d_gene: NA
j_gene: TRBJ2-7
v_gene: TRBV5-1
len: 14
abundance: NA
CDR3aa: CASSPARDLREQYF
CDR3nt: TGCGCCAGCAGCCCAGCGAGGGATTTGAGGGAGCAGTACTTC

d_gene: TRBD2
j_gene: TRBJ2-5
v_gene: TRBV5-1
len: 15
abundance: NA
CDR3aa: CASSLEPAGEETQYF
CDR3nt: TGCGCCAGCAGCTTGGAGCCAGCGGGGGAAGAGACCCAGTACTTC

d_gene: NA
j_gene: TRBJ1-5
v_gene: TRBV12-5
len: 12
abundance: NA
CDR3aa: CASGLPSQPQHF
CDR3nt: TGTGCTAGTGGTTTGCCTAGTCAGCCCCAGCATTTT

d_gene: NA
j_gene: TRBJ2-1
v_gene: TRBV6-5
len: 16
abundance: NA
CDR3aa: CASSYSWGDSYNEQFF
CDR3nt: TGTGCCAGCAGTTACTCGTGGGGCGACTCCTACAATGAGCAGTTCTTC

d_gene: TRBD1
j_gene: TRBJ1-2
v_gene: TRBV2
len: 15
abundance: NA
CDR3aa: CASSIRDRSYYGYTF
CDR3nt: TGTGCCAGCAGTATTAGGGACAGAAGTTATTATGGCTACACCTTC

d_gene: NA
j_gene: TRBJ1-2
v_gene: TRBV7-2
len: 14
abundance: NA
CDR3aa: CASSLAWRVYGYTF
CDR3nt: TGTGCCAGCAGCTTAGCTTGGAGGGTATATGGCTACACCTTC

d_gene: TRBD1
j_gene: TRBJ2-1
v_gene: TRBV5-1
len: 15
abundance: NA
CDR3aa: CASSPGQGIYNEQFF
CDR3nt: TGCGCCAGCAGCCCGGGACAGGGAATCTACAATGAGCAGTTCTTC

d_gene: TRBD1
j_gene: TRBJ2-7
v_gene: TRBV15
len: 13
abundance: NA
CDR3aa: CATSTGQRHEQYF
CDR3nt: TGTGCCACCAGCACGGGACAGAGGCACGAGCAGTACTTC

d_gene: TRBD2
j_gene: TRBJ2-1
v_gene: TRBV7-8
len: 15
abundance: few
CDR3aa: CASSIGLAGYNEQFF
CDR3nt: TGTGCCAGCAGCATCGGACTAGCGGGGTACAATGAGCAGTTCTTC

d_gene: TRBD2
j_gene: TRBJ2-7
v_gene: TRBV4-3
len: 16
abundance: NA
CDR3aa: CASSQDYASGVYEQYF
CDR3nt: TGCGCCAGCAGCCAAGATTACGCGAGCGGGGTCTACGAGCAGTACTTC

d_gene: NA
j_gene: TRBJ1-1
v_gene: TRBV25-1
len: 10
abundance: NA
CDR3aa: CASSDNEAFF
CDR3nt: TGTGCCAGCAGTGACAATGAAGCTTTCTTT

d_gene: TRBD1
j_gene: TRBJ2-7
v_gene: TRBV7-9
len: 14
abundance: NA
CDR3aa: CASSPPGQGGKQYF
CDR3nt: TGTGCCAGCAGCCCTCCGGGACAGGGTGGGAAGCAGTACTTC

d_gene: TRBD2
j_gene: TRBJ2-5
v_gene: TRBV15
len: 19
abundance: NA
CDR3aa: CATSRVGTSGGADGETQYF
CDR3nt: TGTGCCACCAGCAGAGTAGGGACTAGCGGGGGGGCGGACGGGGAGACCCAGTACTTC

d_gene: TRBD2
j_gene: TRBJ2-7
v_gene: TRBV2
len: 17
abundance: NA
CDR3aa: CASTMGLAGVKAHEQYF
CDR3nt: TGTGCCAGCACCATGGGACTAGCGGGAGTTAAAGCCCACGAGCAGTACTTC

d_gene: TRBD1
j_gene: TRBJ1-1
v_gene: TRBV5-1
len: 17
abundance: NA
CDR3aa: CASSLVGQGVVNTEAFF
CDR3nt: TGCGCCAGCAGCTTGGTAGGGCAGGGGGTGGTGAACACTGAAGCTTTCTTT

d_gene: TRBD1
j_gene: TRBJ1-1
v_gene: TRBV4-3
len: 15
abundance: few
CDR3aa: CASSQDPGGLGEAFF
CDR3nt: TGCGCCAGCAGCCAAGATCCAGGGGGATTGGGTGAAGCTTTCTTT

d_gene: NA
j_gene: TRBJ1-1
v_gene: TRBV27
len: 14
abundance: few
CDR3aa: CASSLWGRDTEAFF
CDR3nt: TGTGCCAGCAGTTTGTGGGGGCGGGACACTGAAGCTTTCTTT

d_gene: TRBD1
j_gene: TRBJ1-5
v_gene: TRBV5-5
len: 19
abundance: NA
CDR3aa: CASSLGWLADRGRVKPQHF
CDR3nt: TGTGCCAGCAGCTTGGGATGGTTAGCGGACAGGGGCCGCGTAAAGCCCCAGCATTTT

d_gene: NA
j_gene: TRBJ2-5
v_gene: TRBV4-1
len: 12
abundance: few
CDR3aa: CASSDASKTQYF
CDR3nt: TGCGCCAGCAGCGATGCGTCGAAGACCCAGTACTTC

d_gene: NA
j_gene: TRBJ1-4
v_gene: TRBV19
len: 15
abundance: medium-sized
CDR3aa: CASSIGAGAGEKLFF
CDR3nt: TGTGCCAGTAGTATAGGCGCGGGGGCAGGAGAAAAACTGTTTTTT

d_gene: TRBD2
j_gene: TRBJ2-7
v_gene: TRBV13
len: 16
abundance: NA
CDR3aa: CASSLGAGGIGPEQYF
CDR3nt: TGTGCCAGCAGCTTAGGGGCGGGAGGAATCGGCCCCGAGCAGTACTTC

d_gene: NA
j_gene: TRBJ2-7
v_gene: TRBV29-1
len: 14
abundance: NA
CDR3aa: CSVESSGDSYEQYF
CDR3nt: TGCAGCGTTGAATCGAGCGGAGACTCCTACGAGCAGTACTTC

d_gene: TRBD2
j_gene: TRBJ2-7
v_gene: TRBV6-6
len: 16
abundance: NA
CDR3aa: CASSYSFGGGAGEQYF
CDR3nt: TGTGCCAGCAGTTACTCGTTCGGCGGGGGGGCTGGCGAGCAGTACTTC

d_gene: TRBD1
j_gene: TRBJ2-2
v_gene: TRBV6-4
len: 14
abundance: NA
CDR3aa: CASRGQGAVGELFF
CDR3nt: TGTGCCAGCAGAGGACAGGGGGCAGTCGGGGAGCTGTTTTTT

d_gene: NA
j_gene: TRBJ2-5
v_gene: TRBV5-5
len: 17
abundance: NA
CDR3aa: CASSSSPDGALKETQYF
CDR3nt: TGTGCCAGCAGCTCCTCCCCCGACGGAGCTTTGAAGGAGACCCAGTACTTC

d_gene: NA
j_gene: TRBJ1-1
v_gene: TRBV30
len: 13
abundance: once
CDR3aa: CAWSVQSNTEAFF
CDR3nt: TGTGCCTGGAGTGTACAGTCGAACACTGAAGCTTTCTTT

d_gene: NA
j_gene: TRBJ2-1
v_gene: TRBV5-6
len: 15
abundance: large
CDR3aa: CASSSRIRGDNEQFF
CDR3nt: TGTGCCAGCAGCTCCAGAATCAGGGGTGACAATGAGCAGTTCTTC

d_gene: TRBD2
j_gene: TRBJ2-2
v_gene: TRBV30
len: 14
abundance: NA
CDR3aa: CAWSVERESGELFF
CDR3nt: TGTGCCTGGAGTGTGGAGCGGGAGTCGGGGGAGCTGTTTTTT

d_gene: NA
j_gene: TRBJ1-1
v_gene: TRBV19
len: 11
abundance: NA
CDR3aa: CASSLNTEAFF
CDR3nt: TGTGCCAGTAGCCTTAACACTGAAGCTTTCTTT

d_gene: TRBD2
j_gene: TRBJ2-1
v_gene: TRBV28
len: 14
abundance: once
CDR3aa: CASMLLAGANEQFF
CDR3nt: TGTGCCAGCATGCTACTAGCGGGAGCCAATGAGCAGTTCTTC

d_gene: TRBD1
j_gene: TRBJ2-7
v_gene: TRBV6-1
len: 14
abundance: NA
CDR3aa: CASCVAGQGVEQYF
CDR3nt: TGTGCCAGCTGCGTAGCGGGACAGGGGGTCGAGCAGTACTTC

d_gene: NA
j_gene: TRBJ1-2
v_gene: TRBV6-6
len: 13
abundance: NA
CDR3aa: CATMGGVRNGYTF
CDR3nt: TGTGCCACGATGGGAGGGGTGAGGAATGGCTACACCTTC

d_gene: TRBD1
j_gene: TRBJ2-1
v_gene: TRBV7-9
len: 13
abundance: NA
CDR3aa: CASSPTGSAEQFF
CDR3nt: TGTGCCAGCAGCCCGACAGGGTCGGCTGAGCAGTTCTTC

d_gene: TRBD1
j_gene: TRBJ1-5
v_gene: TRBV19
len: 14
abundance: once
CDR3aa: CASSPGQGIQPQHF
CDR3nt: TGTGCCAGTAGTCCCGGACAGGGGATACAGCCCCAGCATTTT

d_gene: TRBD1
j_gene: TRBJ1-1
v_gene: TRBV14
len: 15
abundance: NA
CDR3aa: CASSSRQGGNTEAFF
CDR3nt: TGTGCCAGCAGCTCCCGACAGGGGGGGAACACTGAAGCTTTCTTT

d_gene: NA
j_gene: TRBJ2-7
v_gene: TRBV18
len: 13
abundance: NA
CDR3aa: CASSPRVEGEQYF
CDR3nt: TGTGCCAGCTCACCAAGGGTGGAGGGCGAGCAGTACTTC

d_gene: TRBD2
j_gene: TRBJ2-7
v_gene: TRBV7-9
len: 14
abundance: NA
CDR3aa: CASSPPGGPYEQYF
CDR3nt: TGTGCCAGCAGCCCTCCGGGGGGGCCCTACGAGCAGTACTTC

d_gene: TRBD1
j_gene: TRBJ2-1
v_gene: TRBV4-3
len: 17
abundance: NA
CDR3aa: CASSQGSRQGAYNEQFF
CDR3nt: TGCGCCAGCAGCCAGGGATCCAGACAGGGGGCGTACAATGAGCAGTTCTTC

d_gene: NA
j_gene: TRBJ1-1
v_gene: TRBV9
len: 14
abundance: NA
CDR3aa: CASSAYQGNTEAFF
CDR3nt: TGTGCCAGCAGTGCCTACCAGGGTAACACTGAAGCTTTCTTT

d_gene: NA
j_gene: TRBJ2-7
v_gene: TRBV4-3
len: 15
abundance: NA
CDR3aa: CASSQGPGGLYEQYF
CDR3nt: TGCGCCAGCAGCCAAGGCCCAGGAGGTCTCTACGAGCAGTACTTC